The sequence of this T cell receptor (beta chain) was determined in a study of T cells in Graves' hyperthyroidism and ophthalmopathy. The study, taken as a whole, reports: Ophthalmopathy was identified by the model a median around 5.9 months ahead of onset.

Germline loops: CDR1 SEHNR, CDR2 FQNEAQ (reference sequence). This CDR3 region has 15 residues. Losses at the gene ends were 6 bases for V and 4 bases for J; bases not matched to a gene: 4. This clonotype showed up just a few times. Antigen unknown. Using RNA transcripts as the source, TCR beta CDR3 regions were amplified. TCR CDR3 underwent first-round RT-PCR with the HTBI primer set. TCRdb called the multiplex PCR reads again in MiXCR, with one record for every CDR3 protein. The sample contains around 690,000 distinct CDR3 sequences, 15% to 20% of which appear only once. Clinical symptoms, serum thyroxine, TRAb, thyroid ultrasound and orbital computed tomography established diagnosis.

The chain joins TRBV7-9 to TRBJ2-2; TRBD1 matches 11 bases. The receptor was derived from a man aged 45 to 65 with Graves' hyperthyroidism. Sequenced material: blood. The CDR3 bases are TGTGCCAGCAGGTCGGGACAGGGGGGCACCGGGGAGCTGTTTTTT. It encodes CASRSGQGGTGELFF.